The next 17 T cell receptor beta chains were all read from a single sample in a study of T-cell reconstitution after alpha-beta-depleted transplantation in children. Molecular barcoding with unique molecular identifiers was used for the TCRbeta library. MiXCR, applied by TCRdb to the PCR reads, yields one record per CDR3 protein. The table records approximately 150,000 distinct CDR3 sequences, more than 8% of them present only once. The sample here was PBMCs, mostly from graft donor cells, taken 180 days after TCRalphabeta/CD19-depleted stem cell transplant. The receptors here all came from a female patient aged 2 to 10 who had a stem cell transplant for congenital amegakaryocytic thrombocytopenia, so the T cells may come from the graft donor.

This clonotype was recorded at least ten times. The CDR3 here is CSARDGAGGYNEQFF. CDR3 bases: TGCAGTGCTAGAGATGGAGCGGGGGGCTACAATGAGCAGTTCTTC. The V and J genes are TRBV20-1 and TRBJ2-1, with TRBD2 matching over 9 bases. Germline assignment: CDR1 DFQATT and CDR2 SNEGSKA (reference sequence). The CDR3 has 15 residues. V lost 0 bases, J lost 3 bases, and 3 bases stayed unmatched.

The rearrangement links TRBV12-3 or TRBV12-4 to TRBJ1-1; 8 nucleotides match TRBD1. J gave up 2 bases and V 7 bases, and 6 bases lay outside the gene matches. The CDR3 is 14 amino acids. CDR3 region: CASTKTGDNTEAFF. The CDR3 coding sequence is TGTGCCAGCACGAAGACAGGGGATAACACTGAAGCTTTCTTT.

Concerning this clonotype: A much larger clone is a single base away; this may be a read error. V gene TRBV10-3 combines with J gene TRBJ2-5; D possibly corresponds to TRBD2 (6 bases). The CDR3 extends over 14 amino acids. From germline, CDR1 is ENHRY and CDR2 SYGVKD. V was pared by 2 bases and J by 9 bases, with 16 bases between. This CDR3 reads CAISEKEGTKAQYF. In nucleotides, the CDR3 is TGTGCCATCAGTGAGAAGGAGGGTACCAAGGCCCAGTACTTC.

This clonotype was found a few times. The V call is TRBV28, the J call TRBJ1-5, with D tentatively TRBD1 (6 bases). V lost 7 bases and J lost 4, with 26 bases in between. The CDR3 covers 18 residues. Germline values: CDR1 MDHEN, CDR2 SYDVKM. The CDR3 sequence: CASINRYRLDRWNQPQHF. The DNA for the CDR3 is TGTGCCAGCATAAACCGATACAGATTGGACAGATGGAATCAGCCCCAGCATTTT.

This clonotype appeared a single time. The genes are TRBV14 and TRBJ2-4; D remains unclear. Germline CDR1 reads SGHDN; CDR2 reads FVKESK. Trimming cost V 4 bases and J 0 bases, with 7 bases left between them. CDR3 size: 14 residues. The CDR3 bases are TGTGCCAGCAGCCCAGTAAGAGCCAAAAACATTCAGTACTTC. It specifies CASSPVRAKNIQYF. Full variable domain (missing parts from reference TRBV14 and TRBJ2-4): EAGVTQFPSHSVIEKGQTVTLRCDPISGHDNLYWYRRVMGKEIKFLLHFVKESKQDESGMPNNRFLAERTGGTYSTLKVQPAELEDSGVYFCASSPVRAKNIQYFGAGTRLSVL.

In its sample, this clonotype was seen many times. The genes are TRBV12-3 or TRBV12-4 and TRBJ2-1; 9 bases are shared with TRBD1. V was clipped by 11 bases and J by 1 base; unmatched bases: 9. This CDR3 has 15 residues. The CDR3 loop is CASYLGQGSYNEQFF. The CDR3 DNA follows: TGTGCCTCGTACCTCGGACAGGGGTCCTACAATGAGCAGTTCTTC.

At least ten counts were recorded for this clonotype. CDR3 sequence (DNA): TGTGCCAGCAGTGACCGGCGGAGAGGGGGCCAAGAGACCCAGTACTTC. Translation: CASSDRRRGGQETQYF. The chain employs TRBV6-1 and TRBJ2-5; D is perhaps TRBD1 (6 bases). Trimming pared 3 bases from V and 1 base from J, leaving 15 bases between. Germline V gives CDR1 MNHNS, CDR2 SASEGT. This CDR3 is 16 amino acids long.

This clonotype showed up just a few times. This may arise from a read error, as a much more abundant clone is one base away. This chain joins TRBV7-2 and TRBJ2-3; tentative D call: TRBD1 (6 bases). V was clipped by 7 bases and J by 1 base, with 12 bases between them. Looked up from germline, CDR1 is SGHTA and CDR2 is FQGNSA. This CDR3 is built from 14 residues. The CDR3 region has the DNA TGTGCCAGCATCTTGGGACACGGCACAGATACGCAGTATTTT. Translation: CASILGHGTDTQYF.

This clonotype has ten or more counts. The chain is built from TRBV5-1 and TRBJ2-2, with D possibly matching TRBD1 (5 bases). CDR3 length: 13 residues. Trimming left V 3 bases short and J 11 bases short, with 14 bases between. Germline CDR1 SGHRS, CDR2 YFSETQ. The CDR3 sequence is CASSSGASNELFF. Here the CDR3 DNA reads TGCGCCAGCAGCTCTGGGGCCAGCAACGAGCTGTTTTTT.

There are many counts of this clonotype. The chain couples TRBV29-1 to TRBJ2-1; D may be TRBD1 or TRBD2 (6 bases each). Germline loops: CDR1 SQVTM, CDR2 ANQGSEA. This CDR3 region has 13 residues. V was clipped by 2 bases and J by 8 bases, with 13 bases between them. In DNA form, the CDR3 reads TGCAGCGTTGAACCCCCGGGGGCTCATGAGCAGTTCTTC. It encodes CSVEPPGAHEQFF.

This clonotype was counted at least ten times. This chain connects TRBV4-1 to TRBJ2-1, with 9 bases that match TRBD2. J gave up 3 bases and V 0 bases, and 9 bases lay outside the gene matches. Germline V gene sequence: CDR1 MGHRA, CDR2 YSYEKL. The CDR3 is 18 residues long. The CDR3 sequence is CASSQDWELAGFYNEQFF. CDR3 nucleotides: TGCGCCAGCAGCCAAGATTGGGAACTAGCGGGTTTCTACAATGAGCAGTTCTTC.

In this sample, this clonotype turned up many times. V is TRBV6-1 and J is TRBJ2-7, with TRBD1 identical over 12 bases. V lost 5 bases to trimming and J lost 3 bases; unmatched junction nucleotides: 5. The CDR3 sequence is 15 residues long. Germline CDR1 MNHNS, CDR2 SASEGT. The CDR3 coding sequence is TGTGCCAGCAGTCCAGGGACAGGGGGCTTCTACGAGCAGTACTTC. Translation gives CASSPGTGGFYEQYF.

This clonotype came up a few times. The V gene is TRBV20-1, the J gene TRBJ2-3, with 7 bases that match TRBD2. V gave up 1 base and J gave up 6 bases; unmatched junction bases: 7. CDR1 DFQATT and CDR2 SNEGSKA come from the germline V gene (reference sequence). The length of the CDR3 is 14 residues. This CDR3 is CSARVGLGVDTQYF. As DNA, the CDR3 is TGCAGTGCTAGAGTCGGACTAGGGGTTGATACGCAGTATTTT.

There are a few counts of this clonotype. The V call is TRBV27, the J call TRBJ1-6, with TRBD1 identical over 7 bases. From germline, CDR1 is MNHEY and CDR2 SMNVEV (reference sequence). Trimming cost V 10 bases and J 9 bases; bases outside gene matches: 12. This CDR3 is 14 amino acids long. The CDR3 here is CATSRRQGRSPLHF. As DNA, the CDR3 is TGTGCCACCTCCCGACGACAGGGACGTTCACCCCTCCACTTT.

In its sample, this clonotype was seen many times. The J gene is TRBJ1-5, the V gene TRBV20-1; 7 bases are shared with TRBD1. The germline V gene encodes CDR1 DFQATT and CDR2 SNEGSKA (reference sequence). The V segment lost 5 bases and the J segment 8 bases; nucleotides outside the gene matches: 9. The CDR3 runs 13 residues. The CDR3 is CSAGDSLGEPQHF. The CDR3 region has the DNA TGCAGTGCTGGGGACAGCCTGGGGGAGCCCCAGCATTTT.

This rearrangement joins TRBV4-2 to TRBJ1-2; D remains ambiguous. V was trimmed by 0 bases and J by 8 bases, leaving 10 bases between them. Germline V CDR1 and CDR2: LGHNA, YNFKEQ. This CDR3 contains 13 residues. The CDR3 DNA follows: TGTGCCAGCAGCCAAGACGGGAAAGGGGGCTACACCTTC. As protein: CASSQDGKGGYTF.

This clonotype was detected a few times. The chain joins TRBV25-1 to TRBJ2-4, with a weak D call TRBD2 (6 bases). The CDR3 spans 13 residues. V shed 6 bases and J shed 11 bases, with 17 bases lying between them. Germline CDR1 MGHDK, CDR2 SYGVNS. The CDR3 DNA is TGTGCCAGCAGAGGAGGGTTTGGTTTTCTTCAGTACTTC. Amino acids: CASRGGFGFLQYF.